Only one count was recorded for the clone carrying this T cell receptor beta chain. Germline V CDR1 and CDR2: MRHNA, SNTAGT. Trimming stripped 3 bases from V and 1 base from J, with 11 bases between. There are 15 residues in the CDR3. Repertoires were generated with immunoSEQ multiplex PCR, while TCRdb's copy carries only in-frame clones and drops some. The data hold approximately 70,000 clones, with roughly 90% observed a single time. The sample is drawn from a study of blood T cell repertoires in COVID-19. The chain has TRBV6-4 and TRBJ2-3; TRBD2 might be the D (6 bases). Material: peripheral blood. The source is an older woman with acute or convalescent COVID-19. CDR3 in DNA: TGTGCCAGCAGTGAAAGCGGGTCAGGCACAGATACGCAGTATTTT. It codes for CASSESGSGTDTQYF.